Shown below are 11 T cell receptor beta chains from a single sample sequenced in a study of blood T cells in healthy people across ages. A second PCR of about 6 to 11 cycles used a sample-barcoded 5' primer and a J-beta primer mix. TCRdb passed the 5' RACE reads through MiXCR, listing each CDR3 protein once. The sample has around 940,000 distinct CDR3 sequences; about 51% are singletons. The sequencing sample was made of blood. These receptors were taken from a woman aged 55-75 years in good health.

The chain employs TRBV28 and TRBJ2-5; D is unclear. Germline assignment: CDR1 MDHEN and CDR2 SYDVKM. This CDR3 has 9 amino acids. Between the trimmed V and J ends, which lost 8 bases and 5 bases, there was a span of 3 bases. DNA for the CDR3: TGTGCCAGCGTCGAGACCCAGTACTTC. Its protein product is CASVETQYF.

This rearrangement joins TRBV11-2 to TRBJ2-6, with 10 nucleotides matching TRBD2. The germline CDR1 and CDR2 sequences are SGHAT and FQNNGV. V lost 5 bases and J lost 0; bases outside the gene matches: 7. The length of the CDR3 is 18 residues. CDR3 DNA: TGTGCCAGCAGCGGTAGGACTAGCGGTTACTCTGGGGCCAACGTCCTGACTTTC. Residues: CASSGRTSGYSGANVLTF.

The gene calls are TRBV2 and TRBJ1-6; perhaps TRBD1 as D (6 bases). V gave up 5 bases and J gave up 10 bases, with 18 bases separating them. The CDR3 extends over 15 amino acids. Looked up from germline, CDR1 is SNHLY and CDR2 is FYNNEI. The DNA of the CDR3 is TGTGCCAGCAGTCTTCTTACAGGGAAGGGGTCACCCCTCCACTTT. It yields the protein CASSLLTGKGSPLHF.

This chain uses TRBV15 with TRBJ2-3; maybe TRBD2 (5 bases). V shed 5 bases and J shed 0 bases, with 15 bases lying between them. This CDR3 has 16 residues. Germline loops: CDR1 LNHNV, CDR2 YYDKDF (reference sequence). The CDR3 loop is CATSHKSGFSTDTQYF. The DNA of the CDR3 is TGTGCCACCAGCCATAAGTCGGGGTTTAGCACAGATACGCAGTATTTT.

This chain links TRBV5-1 with TRBJ2-3; 8 positions match TRBD1. The length of the CDR3 is 15 residues. V lost 0 bases, J lost 9 bases, and 9 bases stayed unmatched. Germline V gene data show CDR1 as SGHRS and CDR2 as YFSETQ. CDR3 loop: CASSLEGQDLRTQYF. The CDR3 coding sequence is TGCGCCAGCAGCTTGGAGGGACAGGACCTGCGCACGCAGTATTTT.

This chain links TRBV7-9 with TRBJ2-3, with 8 nucleotides matching TRBD1. The V gene end was trimmed by 6 bases and the J gene end by 5 bases; junction bases not matched to a gene: 13. Germline V gene sequence: CDR1 SEHNR, CDR2 FQNEAQ (reference sequence). The CDR3 sequence is 16 residues long. In DNA form, the CDR3 reads TGTGCCAGCAGTCGACGAGGGGGCGGGACAGGAGATACGCAGTATTTT. It yields the protein CASSRRGGGTGDTQYF. The whole variable domain, filled in from reference TRBV7-9 and TRBJ2-3, reads DTGVSQNPRHKITKRGQNVTFRCDPISEHNRLYWYRQTLGQGPEFLTYFQNEAQLEKSRLLSDRFSAERPKGSFSTLEIQRTEQGDSAMYLCASSRRGGGTGDTQYFGPGTRLTVL.

The gene calls are TRBV7-2 and TRBJ2-5, with a weak D call TRBD2 (5 bases). CDR3 size: 14 residues. Trimming shortened V by 7 bases and J by 1 base, and 13 bases separated the two germline ends. Germline-derived CDR1 and CDR2 are SGHTA and FQGNSA. CDR3 region: CASTLSSLQETQYF. The CDR3 bases are TGTGCCAGCACCTTGTCTAGCCTCCAAGAGACCCAGTACTTC.

V and J are TRBV12-3 or TRBV12-4 and TRBJ2-7; perhaps TRBD2 as D (6 bases). This CDR3 region has 16 residues. V lost 7 bases and J lost 0, with 19 bases in between. The CDR3 DNA is TGTGCCAGCACACGCAGCCTTGGGGGGAGCTCCTACGAGCAGTACTTC. Translated, it gives CASTRSLGGSSYEQYF.

This clonotype was detected only a few times. The chain has TRBV24-1 and TRBJ2-5; no clear D. In germline, CDR1 is KGHDR, CDR2 SFDVKD. The CDR3 spans 12 residues. Trimming took 6 bases from V and 11 from J, leaving 15 bases between them. CDR3 sequence: CATSYGSDEQYF. The CDR3 DNA sequence: TGTGCCACCAGTTACGGGTCAGATGAGCAGTACTTC.

This clonotype was seen a handful of times. J is TRBJ2-1 and V is TRBV29-1; D is ambiguous. The CDR3 extends over 11 amino acids. Trimming stripped 6 bases from V and 9 bases from J, with 12 bases between. Germline CDR1 is SQVTM and CDR2 is ANQGSEA. The CDR3 DNA reads TGCAGCGTGGAAAAGACCAGTGAGCAGTTCTTC. It translates to CSVEKTSEQFF.

This clonotype was seen more than once but under ten times. The CDR3 spells CASSLVGLALTNEQFF. CDR3 sequence (DNA): TGTGCCAGCAGCTTAGTAGGCCTAGCGTTAACCAATGAGCAGTTCTTC. The chain carries TRBV7-2 and TRBJ2-1; TRBD2 might be the D (6 bases). The ends were cut back, 1 base at V and 6 bases at J, with 16 bases in the middle. This CDR3 contains 16 residues. CDR1 SGHTA and CDR2 FQGNSA come from the germline V gene. The full variable domain, in which reference TRBV7-2 and TRBJ2-1 provide the parts outside the CDR3, is GAGVSQSPSNKVTEKGKDVELRCDPISGHTALYWYRQSLGQGLEFLIYFQGNSAPDKSGLPSDRFSAERTGGSVSTLTIQRTQQEDSAVYLCASSLVGLALTNEQFFGPGTRLTVL.